The 13 T cell receptor beta chains in this list originate from one sample, sequenced in a study of blood T cell repertoires in COVID-19. This table comes from immunoSEQ multiplex PCR, and its TCRdb copy is limited to in-frame clones, with some not included. The table records about 170,000 clones, over 80% of them present only once. Sequencing was performed on PBMCs or T cells enriched from blood (not recorded which). The receptors come from a woman aged 50 to 65 who had recovered from COVID-19.

This chain uses TRBV6-5 with TRBJ1-1; 8 nucleotides agree with TRBD1. With V trimmed by 6 bases and J by 3 bases, 6 bases remained unmatched. This CDR3 comprises 14 residues. Germline CDR1 is MNHEY and CDR2 is SVGAGI. The CDR3 reads CASSQDRVYTEAFF. The CDR3, as DNA: TGTGCCAGCAGCCAGGACAGGGTGTACACTGAAGCTTTCTTT.

This clone was picked up one time. The rearrangement joins TRBV21-1 to TRBJ2-6; TRBD2 was called by the table and not checked on the DNA. TRBV21-1 is recorded as a pseudogene. This CDR3 has 24 amino acids. The CDR3: CASSKWGGDDVPRLITSGANVLTF. The CDR3 region has the DNA TGTGCCAGCAGCAAGTGGGGGGGGGACGACGTCCCCAGGCTAATTACCTCTGGGGCCAACGTCCTGACTTTC.

The CDR3 sequence: CASSQLGVYQETQYF. The CDR3 region has the DNA TGCGCCAGCAGCCAGCTCGGGGTGTACCAAGAGACCCAGTACTTC. The rearrangement uses TRBV4-1 and TRBJ2-5, with D perhaps TRBD2 (5 bases). This CDR3 region has 15 residues. Germline V gives CDR1 MGHRA, CDR2 YSYEKL. V dropped 3 bases and J dropped 0 bases, with 11 bases sitting between them.

The rearrangement links TRBV28 to TRBJ1-3; D remains ambiguous. The V and J ends lost 8 bases and 10 bases respectively, with 9 bases between them. The CDR3 totals 10 residues. CDR1 and CDR2 (germline): MDHEN, SYDVKM. CDR3 DNA sequence: TGTGCCAGCCGCGAGGAAACCATATATTTT. This codes for CASREETIYF.

The chain uses TRBV9 and TRBJ2-2, with TRBD2 matching over 15 bases. The germline gives CDR1 SGDLS, CDR2 YYNGEE. The V segment lost 2 bases and the J segment 7 bases; nucleotides outside the gene matches: 3. This CDR3 comprises 16 residues. The CDR3 spells CASSVRTSGGDGELFF. In DNA form, the CDR3 reads TGTGCCAGCAGCGTCCGGACTAGCGGGGGGGACGGGGAGCTGTTTTTT.

The V call is TRBV28, the J call TRBJ2-7; 8 bases match TRBD1. Germline V gene lookup returns CDR1 MDHEN and CDR2 SYDVKM. This CDR3 has 13 residues. V was clipped by 6 bases and J by 6 bases; unmatched bases: 7. The CDR3: CASSTATGGEQYV. CDR3 nucleotides: TGTGCCAGCAGCACCGCTACAGGGGGCGAGCAGTACGTC.

The V and J genes are TRBV27 and TRBJ2-3; 9 nucleotides agree with TRBD2. The germline CDR1 and CDR2 sequences are MNHEY and SMNVEV (reference sequence). This CDR3 spans 17 amino acids. V lost 3 bases to trimming and J lost 2 bases; unmatched junction nucleotides: 9. The CDR3 coding sequence is TGTGCCAGCAGTTTTTTGCCAGCGGGAGGTCTCACAGATACGCAGTATTTT. Translating it yields CASSFLPAGGLTDTQYF.

The chain is built from TRBV7-2 and TRBJ2-3; D gene ambiguous. The V end lost 7 bases, the J end lost 2 bases, and 7 bases lay between the germline ends. The CDR3 is made up of 12 amino acids. CDR1 and CDR2 from the germline V gene are SGHTA and FQGNSA. DNA of the CDR3: TGTGCCAGCAACCTAGTCACAGATACGCAGTATTTT. Translated, it gives CASNLVTDTQYF.

This rearrangement joins TRBV11-3 to TRBJ1-3; TRBD1 matches 9 bases. The CDR3 has 15 amino acids. Germline CDR1 is SGHNT and CDR2 is YENEEA. Trimming at V came to 7 bases and at J to 3 bases, leaving 7 bases not matched to a gene. CDR3 loop: CASTWRTGDGNTIYF. The CDR3 region has the DNA TGTGCCAGCACCTGGAGGACAGGGGATGGAAACACCATATATTTT.

This chain links TRBV5-8 with TRBJ2-7; TRBD2 is a possible D gene (5 bases). CDR3 size: 10 residues. V was pared by 1 base and J by 12 bases, with 8 bases between. Germline values: CDR1 SGHTS, CDR2 YDEGEE. DNA of the CDR3: TGTGCCAGCAGCTTGAACAGCGGGTACGTC. It is translated as CASSLNSGYV.

The J gene is TRBJ2-1, the V gene TRBV5-1, with 14 bases matching TRBD2. The CDR3 has 17 residues. From germline, CDR1 is SGHRS and CDR2 YFSETQ. The V gene end was trimmed by 3 bases and the J gene end by 8 bases; junction bases not matched to a gene: 10. CDR3 in DNA: TGCGCCAGCAGCTGGACTAGCGGGGGGCCACCTGGGTATGAGCAGTTCTTC. Translation gives CASSWTSGGPPGYEQFF.

The J gene is TRBJ1-1, the V gene TRBV4-1, with a tentative D call TRBD1 (5 bases). Germline V gene sequence: CDR1 MGHRA, CDR2 YSYEKL. This CDR3 contains 16 residues. V gave up 1 base and J gave up 6 bases, with 18 bases separating them. The CDR3 loop reads CASSQVLMGGRAEAFF. The CDR3 DNA sequence: TGCGCCAGCAGCCAAGTTTTGATGGGGGGGAGGGCTGAAGCTTTCTTT.

The chain uses TRBV7-7 and TRBJ2-7; D is possibly TRBD2 (6 bases). The ends were cut back, 1 base at V and 0 bases at J, with 13 bases in the middle. Germline V gene lookup returns CDR1 SSHAT and CDR2 FNYEAQ (reference sequence). The CDR3 loop spans 16 amino acids. The CDR3 region has the DNA TGTGCCAGCAGCTTAGGGGCGACCGGGAGCTCCTACGAGCAGTACGTC. Encoded protein: CASSLGATGSSYEQYV.